This is a list of T cell receptor beta chains from one sample in a study of PD-L1 blockade in urothelial cancer. The protocol was immunoSEQ multiplex PCR, while the TCRdb copy is restricted to in-frame clones and leaves out a portion. The table shows tens of thousands of clones, with 85% to 90% occurring only once. The sample in question was PBMCs, obtained around atezolizumab (anti-PD-L1) treatment. The receptor set was obtained from a man in his fifties or sixties with urothelial cancer. The conserved cysteine and the conserved F or W are not part of the CDR3 here. The D gene is left open where the match is weak.

j_call,v_call,d_call,cdr3_aa
TRBJ1-1,TRBV6-4,TRBD1,ASSDLRTGRKYPEDTEAF
TRBJ2-1,TRBV5-1,NA,ASSTQGNSYNEQF
TRBJ2-7,TRBV5-6,TRBD2,ASSPGLAGGAYEQY
TRBJ2-7,TRBV10-3,NA,AISAVLAYEQY
TRBJ1-1,TRBV29-1,NA,SVEDRMGRMNTEAF
TRBJ2-1,TRBV2,NA,ASQAVSSYNEQF
TRBJ2-7,TRBV10-1,TRBD2,ASRDTTSGRRGGVGAYEQY
TRBJ1-6,TRBV7-2,NA,ASSLMAGNNSPLH
TRBJ2-1,TRBV25-1,NA,ASSERMDEQF
TRBJ2-5,TRBV11-3,NA,ASSSETQY
TRBJ1-1,TRBV7-9,NA,ASSGALRGTEAF
TRBJ2-2,TRBV7-3,TRBD2,ASSTLAGRGELF
TRBJ2-3,TRBV9,NA,ASSPRGLGLDTQY
TRBJ2-7,TRBV12-2,NA,ASRPRRTSGRGSSYEQY
TRBJ2-3,TRBV11-3,NA,ASSLRLEDTQY
TRBJ2-7,TRBV6-4,NA,ASSAHQPSYSYEQY
TRBJ1-1,TRBV5-4,NA,ASSDKRRGADTEAF
TRBJ2-3,TRBV9,TRBD2,ASSGLREGVDTQY
TRBJ1-1,TRBV29-1,NA,SVVRISTESEAF
TRBJ1-1,TRBV4-2,NA,ASSQDAGGAF
TRBJ2-5,TRBV7-2,TRBD1,ASSLGGTGQETQY
TRBJ1-1,TRBV19,TRBD1,ASSMRTGVTEAF
TRBJ2-7,TRBV7-2,NA,ASSPTHSEQY
TRBJ1-4,TRBV14,TRBD1,ASSPRQGAEKLF
TRBJ1-1,TRBV4-2,TRBD1,ASSQAPTGWGPEAF
TRBJ2-7,TRBV4-3,NA,ASSQDRGSYEQY
TRBJ2-7,TRBV4-1,TRBD2,ASSQVSSGGGYEQY
TRBJ1-1,TRBV23-1,NA,ASTLVEGNTEAF
TRBJ2-5,TRBV6-6,NA,ASSYGQETQY
TRBJ1-2,TRBV7-2,TRBD1,ASSLGVQGYGYT
TRBJ2-5,TRBV10-2,TRBD2,ASSESAGTSVSETQY
TRBJ1-1,TRBV20-1,NA,SASHLTEAF
TRBJ1-6,TRBV5-1,NA,ASSPSAGVASSPLH
TRBJ1-4,TRBV7-2,TRBD1,ASSRQGASEKLF
TRBJ2-7,TRBV28,TRBD2,ASSTGLAVRQY